The sample holds a few counts of the clone carrying this T cell receptor (beta chain). Its antigen remains unidentified. The CDR3 is 15 amino acids. CDR1 KGHSH and CDR2 LQKENI come from the germline V gene. Trimming took off 4 bases at V and 5 bases at J, with 18 bases between the two ends. This specimen comes from a study of cytotoxic CD8 clonotypes in ibrutinib-treated CLL. Study context: The patients, about a dozen relapsed/refractory and approximately 15 treatment-naive, included 17 who were IGHV unmutated.

Findings of the study overall: Patients showed higher baseline clonality than age-matched healthy donors, and it tracked circulating CD8+ T-cell counts. Public clonotypes were seen rarely and were contracted or stable on treatment.

Target depth was 1 in 200,000 to 1 in 1 million T cells, about 10x per clonotype. Clones were sequenced by immunoSEQ multiplex PCR, and TCRdb holds only the in-frame ones, with some missing. The sample records 150,000 to 250,000 clones, around 72% being singletons. The receptor was derived from a human donor with chronic lymphocytic leukemia. The sample in question was PBMCs, obtained after 24 months of ibrutinib treatment. The rearrangement uses TRBV18 and TRBJ2-7, with a possible D match to TRBD2 (5 bases). The CDR3 bases are TGTGCCAGCTCACAAAATATCCTAGCTAGGCACGAGCAGTACTTC. It translates to CASSQNILARHEQYF.